These T cell receptor beta chains were read from a single sample in a study of blood T cell repertoires in COVID-19. Profiled with immunoSEQ multiplex PCR; TCRdb holds only in-frame clones, not every one. The table lists some 99,000 clones, over 70% of them singletons. The sequencing input was peripheral blood. The receptors were gathered from a man between 65 and 85 years old with acute or convalescent COVID-19. Each CDR3 is given with its conserved first and last residue. Each record gives: CDR3 protein, J gene, clone size, V gene. The size entry is marked missing in some rows and otherwise reads once, few, many or a size class.

CDR3: CATSDLGGSWTGELFF
J: TRBJ2-2
size: -
V: TRBV24-1

CDR3: CASSLEGETQYF
J: TRBJ2-5
size: -
V: TRBV27

CDR3: CASSPGTSGSGGETQYF
J: TRBJ2-5
size: many
V: TRBV27

CDR3: CASSLDEYEQYF
J: TRBJ2-7
size: -
V: TRBV7-9

CDR3: CASSTGTSASYEQYF
J: TRBJ2-7
size: -
V: TRBV7-2

CDR3: CASSLLPTNQPQHF
J: TRBJ1-5
size: -
V: TRBV7-2

CDR3: CASSEGEGYGYTF
J: TRBJ1-2
size: few
V: TRBV2

CDR3: CASSLRELPLHF
J: TRBJ1-6
size: -
V: TRBV5-4

CDR3: CASSLAQQTEAFF
J: TRBJ1-1
size: -
V: TRBV12-3/TRBV12-4

CDR3: CASSKERQGTGELFF
J: TRBJ2-2
size: few
V: TRBV21-1

CDR3: CASSARRAGGTTDTQYF
J: TRBJ2-3
size: -
V: TRBV4-1

CDR3: CASSAARGTSTDTQYF
J: TRBJ2-3
size: -
V: TRBV6-4

CDR3: CASSLGTGNSGANVLTF
J: TRBJ2-6
size: few
V: TRBV4-1

CDR3: CASVGLAASTDTQYF
J: TRBJ2-3
size: -
V: TRBV6-5

CDR3: CASTEGSSGNTIYF
J: TRBJ1-3
size: once
V: TRBV5-1

CDR3: CASSLKRQPQHF
J: TRBJ1-5
size: few
V: TRBV16

CDR3: CASSPPGAGRIGSPLHF
J: TRBJ1-6
size: -
V: TRBV28

CDR3: CASSLVGLNTGELFF
J: TRBJ2-2
size: -
V: TRBV28

CDR3: CASSMAQQETQYF
J: TRBJ2-5
size: -
V: TRBV19

CDR3: CASSSSGSPNNEQFF
J: TRBJ2-1
size: few
V: TRBV11-3

CDR3: CASSNPPGTGGLTQQYF
J: TRBJ2-7
size: -
V: TRBV19

CDR3: CASSHRPPGHGGTKETQYF
J: TRBJ2-5
size: -
V: TRBV7-3

CDR3: CSSTSLGTQYF
J: TRBJ2-3
size: -
V: TRBV20-1

CDR3: CASSLGGLIPGNTIYF
J: TRBJ1-3
size: -
V: TRBV5-4

CDR3: CASSRDRGDTGELFF
J: TRBJ2-2
size: -
V: TRBV9

CDR3: CASSGTEYNEQFF
J: TRBJ2-1
size: -
V: TRBV28

CDR3: CASSLTNNEQFF
J: TRBJ2-1
size: -
V: TRBV5-1

CDR3: CASSSGDRRAQETQYF
J: TRBJ2-5
size: once
V: TRBV19

CDR3: CASSFTVLAGLDEQFF
J: TRBJ2-1
size: -
V: TRBV27

CDR3: CASSGGRSTDTQYF
J: TRBJ2-3
size: -
V: TRBV9

CDR3: CASTRAGTDTQYF
J: TRBJ2-3
size: -
V: TRBV19